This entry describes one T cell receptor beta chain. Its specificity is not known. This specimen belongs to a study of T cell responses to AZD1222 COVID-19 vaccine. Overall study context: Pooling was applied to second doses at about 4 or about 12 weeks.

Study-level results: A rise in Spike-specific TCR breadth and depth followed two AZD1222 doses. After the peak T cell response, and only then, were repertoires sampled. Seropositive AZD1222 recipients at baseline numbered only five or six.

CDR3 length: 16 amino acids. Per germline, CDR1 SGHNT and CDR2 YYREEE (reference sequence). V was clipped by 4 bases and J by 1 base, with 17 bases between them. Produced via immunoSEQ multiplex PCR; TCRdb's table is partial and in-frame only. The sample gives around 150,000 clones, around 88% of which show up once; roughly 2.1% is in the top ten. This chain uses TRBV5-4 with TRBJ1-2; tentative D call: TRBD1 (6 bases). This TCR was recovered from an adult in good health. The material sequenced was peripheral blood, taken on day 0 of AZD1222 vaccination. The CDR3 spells CASSQTSRGLNYGYTF. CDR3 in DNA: TGTGCCAGCAGCCAAACCAGCCGGGGGCTTAACTATGGCTACACCTTC.